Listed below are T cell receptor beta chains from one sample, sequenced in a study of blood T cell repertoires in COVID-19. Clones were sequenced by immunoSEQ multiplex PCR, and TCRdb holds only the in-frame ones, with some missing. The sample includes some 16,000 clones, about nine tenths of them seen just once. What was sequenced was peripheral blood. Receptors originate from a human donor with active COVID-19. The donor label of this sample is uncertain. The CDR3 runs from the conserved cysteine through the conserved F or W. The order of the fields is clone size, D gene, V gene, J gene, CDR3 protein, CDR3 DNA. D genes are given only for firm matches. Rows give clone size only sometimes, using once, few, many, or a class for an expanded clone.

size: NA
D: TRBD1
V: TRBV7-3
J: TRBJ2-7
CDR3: CASSLMGQLSSYEQYF
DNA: TGTGCCAGCAGCTTAATGGGACAGCTTAGCTCCTACGAGCAGTACTTC

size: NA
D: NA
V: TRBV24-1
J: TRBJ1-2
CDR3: CATSDFETEYNYGYTF
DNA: TGTGCCACCAGTGATTTCGAGACAGAATATAACTATGGCTACACCTTC

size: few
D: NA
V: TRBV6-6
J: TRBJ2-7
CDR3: CASGPQGAGQTYEQYF
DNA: TGTGCCAGCGGCCCCCAAGGGGCAGGACAAACCTACGAGCAGTACTTC

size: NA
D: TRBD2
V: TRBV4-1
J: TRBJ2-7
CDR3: CASSQVAGGEQYF
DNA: TGCGCCAGCAGCCAAGTTGCGGGGGGCGAGCAGTACTTC

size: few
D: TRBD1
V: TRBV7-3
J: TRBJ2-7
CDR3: CASSPGTGSHEQYF
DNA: TGTGCCAGCAGCCCGGGGACAGGTTCCCACGAGCAGTACTTC

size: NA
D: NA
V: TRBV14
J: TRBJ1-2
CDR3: CASNFGGGGYTF
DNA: TGTGCCAGCAACTTCGGCGGGGGTGGCTACACCTTC

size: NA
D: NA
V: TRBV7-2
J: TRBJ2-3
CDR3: CASSSIAVLYF
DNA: TGTGCCAGCAGCTCCATAGCGGTGCTGTATTTT

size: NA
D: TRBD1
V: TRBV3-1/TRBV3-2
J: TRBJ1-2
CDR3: CASSETGGYGYTF
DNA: TGTGCCAGCAGCGAGACAGGGGGCTATGGCTACACCTTC

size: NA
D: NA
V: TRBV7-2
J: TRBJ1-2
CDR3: CASSFEKYGYTF
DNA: TGTGCCAGCAGCTTTGAGAAATATGGCTACACCTTC

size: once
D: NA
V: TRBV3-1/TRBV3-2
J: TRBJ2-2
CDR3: CASSQVPGHAGELFF
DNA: TGTGCCAGCAGCCAAGTTCCGGGACACGCCGGGGAGCTGTTTTTT

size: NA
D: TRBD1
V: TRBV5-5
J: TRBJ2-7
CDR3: CASSVDRVRYEQYF
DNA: TGTGCCAGCAGCGTAGACAGGGTACGCTACGAGCAGTACTTC

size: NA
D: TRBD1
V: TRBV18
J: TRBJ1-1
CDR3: CASSPRQGPPPLRTEAFF
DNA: TGTGCCAGCTCACCACGACAGGGCCCTCCACCCTTGCGGACTGAAGCTTTCTTT

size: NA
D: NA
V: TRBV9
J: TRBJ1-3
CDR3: CASSVAERSGSGNTIYF
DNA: TGTGCCAGCAGCGTAGCGGAGAGAAGTGGCTCTGGAAACACCATATATTTT

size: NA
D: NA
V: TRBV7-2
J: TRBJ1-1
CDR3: CACREDMNTEAFF
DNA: TGTGCCTGTCGGGAGGATATGAACACTGAAGCTTTCTTT

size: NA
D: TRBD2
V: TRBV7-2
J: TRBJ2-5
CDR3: CASSPSGGGGRLGETQYF
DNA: TGTGCCAGCAGCCCCTCGGGGGGCGGGGGGCGACTTGGGGAGACCCAGTACTTC

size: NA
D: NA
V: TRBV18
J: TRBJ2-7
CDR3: CASSPPAGAGEQYF
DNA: TGTGCCAGCTCACCACCGGCGGGGGCGGGGGAGCAGTACTTC

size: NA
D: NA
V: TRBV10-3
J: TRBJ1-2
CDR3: CAISPGGESYGYTF
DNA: TGTGCCATCAGTCCTGGGGGCGAAAGCTATGGCTACACCTTC

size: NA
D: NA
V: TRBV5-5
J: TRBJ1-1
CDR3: CASSLVGADTEAFF
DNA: TGTGCCAGCAGCTTGGTGGGGGCTGACACTGAAGCTTTCTTT

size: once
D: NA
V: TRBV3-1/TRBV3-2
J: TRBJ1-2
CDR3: CASSLVSGSNYGYTF
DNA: TGTGCCAGCAGCCTCGTCTCGGGTTCTAACTATGGCTACACCTTC

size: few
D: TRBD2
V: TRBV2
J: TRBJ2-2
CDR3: CASSEVSSAGGFTGELFF
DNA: TGTGCCAGCAGTGAAGTGAGTTCGGCGGGGGGATTCACCGGGGAGCTGTTTTTT

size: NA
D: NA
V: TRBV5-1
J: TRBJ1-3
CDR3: CASSLFPGSGNTIYF
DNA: TGCGCCAGCAGCCTTTTCCCAGGCTCTGGAAACACCATATATTTT

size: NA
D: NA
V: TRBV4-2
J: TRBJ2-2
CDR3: CASSHGNTGELFF
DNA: TGTGCCAGCAGCCACGGTAACACCGGGGAGCTGTTTTTT

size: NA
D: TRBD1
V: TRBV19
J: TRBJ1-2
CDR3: CASTTGTGGRHGYTF
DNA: TGTGCCAGTACGACCGGGACAGGGGGTCGCCATGGCTACACCTTC

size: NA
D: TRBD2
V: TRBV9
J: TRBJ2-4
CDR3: CASSVASGGPLLENIQYF
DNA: TGTGCCAGCAGCGTGGCTAGCGGGGGGCCCTTATTAGAAAACATTCAGTACTTC

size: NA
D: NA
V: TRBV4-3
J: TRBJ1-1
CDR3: CASSHGHQTEAFF
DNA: TGCGCCAGCAGCCATGGACACCAGACTGAAGCTTTCTTT

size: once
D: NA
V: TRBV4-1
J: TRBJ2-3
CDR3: CASSHPPEVFTTDTQYF
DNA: TGCGCCAGCAGCCATCCGCCTGAGGTTTTTACCACAGATACGCAGTATTTT

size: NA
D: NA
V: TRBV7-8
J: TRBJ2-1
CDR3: CASSLALGGSERQFF
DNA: TGTGCCAGCAGCTTAGCGTTGGGTGGTTCGGAGCGGCAGTTCTTC

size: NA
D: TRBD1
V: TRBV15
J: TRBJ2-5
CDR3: CATSRAYGTGGETQYF
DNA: TGTGCCACCAGCCGCGCGTATGGGACAGGTGGAGAGACCCAGTACTTC

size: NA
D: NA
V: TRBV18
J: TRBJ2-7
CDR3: CASSPQLRDEQYF
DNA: TGTGCCAGCTCACCTCAATTGAGGGACGAGCAGTACTTC

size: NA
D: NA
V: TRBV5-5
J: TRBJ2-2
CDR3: CASSLPKQGVAGELFF
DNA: TGTGCCAGCAGCTTGCCAAAACAGGGAGTAGCCGGGGAGCTGTTTTTT

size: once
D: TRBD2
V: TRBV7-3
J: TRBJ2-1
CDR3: CASSLTGSLAGGPRNEQFF
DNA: TGTGCCAGCAGCTTAACTGGATCTTTAGCGGGGGGCCCTAGGAATGAGCAGTTCTTC

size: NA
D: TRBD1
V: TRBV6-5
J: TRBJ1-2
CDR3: CASRGQGAYYGYTF
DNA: TGTGCCAGCCGAGGACAGGGGGCCTACTATGGCTACACCTTC

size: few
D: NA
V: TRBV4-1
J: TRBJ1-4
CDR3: CASSQASGLANEKLFF
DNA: TGCGCCAGCAGCCAGGCCTCAGGGCTCGCTAATGAAAAACTGTTTTTT

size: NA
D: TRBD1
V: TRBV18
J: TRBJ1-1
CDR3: CASSPGQGLQNTEAFF
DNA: TGTGCCAGCTCACCGGGACAGGGGTTGCAAAACACTGAAGCTTTCTTT

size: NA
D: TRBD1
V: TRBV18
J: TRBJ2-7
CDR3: CASSRGTGGVSEQYF
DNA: TGTGCCAGCTCACGCGGGACAGGGGGCGTTAGCGAGCAGTACTTC

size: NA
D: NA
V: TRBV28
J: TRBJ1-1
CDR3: CASSSPISLGANTEAFF
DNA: TGTGCCAGCAGTTCCCCAATCTCCCTTGGGGCCAACACTGAAGCTTTCTTT

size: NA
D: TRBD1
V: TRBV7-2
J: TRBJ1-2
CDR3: CASSSVGQNYGYTF
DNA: TGTGCCAGCAGCTCCGTGGGACAGAACTATGGCTACACCTTC

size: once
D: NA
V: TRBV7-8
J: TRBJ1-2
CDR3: CASSFMAGSNYGYTF
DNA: TGTGCCAGCAGCTTTATGGCAGGTTCTAACTATGGCTACACCTTC

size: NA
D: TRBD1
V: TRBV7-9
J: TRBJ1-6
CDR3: CASSFGTAGSPLHF
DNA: TGTGCCAGCAGCTTTGGGACAGCTGGCTCACCCCTCCACTTT

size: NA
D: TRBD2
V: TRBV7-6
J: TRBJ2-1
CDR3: CASSLGLAAVNEQFF
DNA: TGTGCCAGCAGCTTAGGACTAGCAGCAGTCAATGAGCAGTTCTTC

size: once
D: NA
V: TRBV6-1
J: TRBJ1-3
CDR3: CASSESRGDTIYF
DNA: TGTGCCAGCAGTGAAAGTCGAGGAGACACCATATATTTT

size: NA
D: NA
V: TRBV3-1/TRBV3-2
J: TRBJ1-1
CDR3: CASSQDASAEAFF
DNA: TGTGCCAGCAGCCAAGATGCTTCAGCTGAAGCTTTCTTT

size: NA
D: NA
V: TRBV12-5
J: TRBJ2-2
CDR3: CASGLTGGTGELFF
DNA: TGTGCTAGTGGTTTGACCGGGGGCACCGGGGAGCTGTTTTTT

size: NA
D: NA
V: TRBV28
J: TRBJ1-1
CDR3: CASTGGWNTEAFF
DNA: TGTGCCAGCACCGGGGGGTGGAACACTGAAGCTTTCTTT

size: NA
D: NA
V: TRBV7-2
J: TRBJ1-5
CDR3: CASSAGANNQPQHF
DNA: TGTGCCAGCAGCGCAGGGGCTAACAATCAGCCCCAGCATTTT

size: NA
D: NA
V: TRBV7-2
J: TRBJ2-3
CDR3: CASSFTPASGDTQYF
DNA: TGTGCCAGCAGTTTCACCCCAGCGAGCGGTGATACGCAGTATTTT

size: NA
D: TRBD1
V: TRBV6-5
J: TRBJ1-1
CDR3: CASSSGQREAFF
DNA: TGTGCCAGCAGCTCGGGACAGCGAGAAGCTTTCTTT

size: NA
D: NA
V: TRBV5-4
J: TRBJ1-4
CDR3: CASSQKGGMVEKLFF
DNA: TGTGCCAGCAGCCAAAAGGGGGGGATGGTTGAAAAACTGTTTTTT

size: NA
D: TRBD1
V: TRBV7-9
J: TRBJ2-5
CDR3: CASGLDRVGAQYF
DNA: TGTGCCAGCGGATTGGACAGGGTGGGAGCCCAGTACTTC

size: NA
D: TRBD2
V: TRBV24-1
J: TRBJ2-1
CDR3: CATSDFIRRGDPSSYNEQFF
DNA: TGTGCCACCAGTGATTTTATACGGCGGGGGGACCCAAGCTCCTACAATGAGCAGTTCTTC

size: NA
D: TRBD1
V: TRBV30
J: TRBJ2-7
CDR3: CAWRGPGQDYEQYF
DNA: TGTGCCTGGAGGGGACCGGGACAGGACTACGAGCAGTACTTC

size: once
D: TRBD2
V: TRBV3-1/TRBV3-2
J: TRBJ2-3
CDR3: CASSQDGTSGGFTDTQYF
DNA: TGTGCCAGCAGCCAAGACGGGACTAGCGGGGGGTTCACAGATACGCAGTATTTT